This record looks at one T cell receptor beta chain sequence and its context. Its antigen is undetermined. The data were obtained in a study of radiotherapy plus CTLA-4 blockade in lung cancer. About the study: Disease control reached approximately 29%, with objective responses in over 15%.

The study's findings and limits: Clones of tumor-derived TCRs expanded in blood after radiotherapy plus ipilimumab. With interferon-beta, early dynamics of blood T cell clones were reported to best predict response.

Lung cancer patients with chemo-refractory metastatic non-small-cell disease were given focal radiation plus CTLA-4 blockade with ipilimumab. J was trimmed by 3 bases and V by 6 bases; bases with no gene match: 5. This CDR3 comprises 15 residues. The germline V gene encodes CDR1 MDHEN and CDR2 SYDVKM. The assay was immunoSEQ multiplex PCR, and TCRdb's table has in-frame clones only and misses some. The sample includes approximately 67,000 clones, about four fifths of them seen just once. This clonotype was sampled from a human donor with non-small cell lung cancer who had a partial response to radiotherapy plus ipilimumab. The V and J genes are TRBV28 and TRBJ2-5, with 12 bases aligning to TRBD2. Sequences were derived from peripheral blood, sampled from a patient treated with radiotherapy plus ipilimumab. The CDR3 DNA sequence: TGTGCCAGCAGCCCAGCTAGCGGGAGGGAAGAGACCCAGTACTTC. Its translation: CASSPASGREETQYF.